The 19 T cell receptor beta chains listed next were all sequenced from one sample in a study of T cells in pancreatic ductal adenocarcinoma. Generated by immunoSEQ multiplex PCR, the TCRdb table keeps only in-frame clones and is missing some. The table lists 16,000 or so clones, roughly 89% of them singletons. No neoadjuvant therapy was given to the selected pancreatic ductal adenocarcinoma patients before their surgery. Sequenced material: PBMCs. The receptors shown here come from a human donor with pancreatic ductal adenocarcinoma.

This chain connects TRBV25-1 to TRBJ2-7, with TRBD1 identical over 9 bases. The germline CDR1 and CDR2 sequences are MGHDK and SYGVNS. The CDR3 has 15 residues. Trimming removed 4 bases from V and 3 bases from J; junction bases left unmatched: 7. For the CDR3, the DNA is TGTGCCAGCAGTGGGGACAGGGAGAAATACTACGAGCAGTACTTC. This codes for CASSGDREKYYEQYF.

This chain uses TRBV19 with TRBJ1-3; D is perhaps TRBD1 (5 bases). Germline assignment: CDR1 LNHDA and CDR2 SQIVND (reference sequence). CDR3 length: 17 residues. Between the trimmed V and J ends, which lost 1 base and 1 base, there was a span of 14 bases. CDR3 sequence reads: CASSIAPRGRSGNTIYF. CDR3 nucleotides: TGTGCCAGTAGTATAGCTCCGCGGGGGAGGTCTGGAAACACCATATATTTT.

This clone was seen only a few times. This chain connects TRBV30 to TRBJ1-1; 7 positions agree with TRBD1. Germline V gene lookup returns CDR1 GTSNPN and CDR2 SVGIG (reference sequence). J was trimmed by 7 bases and V by 2 bases; bases with no gene match: 10. The CDR3 has 14 amino acids. CDR3 in DNA: TGTGCCTGGAGTAAAACAAGGACAGGTGTTGAAGCTTTCTTT. Its translation is CAWSKTRTGVEAFF.

The chain is built from TRBV5-1 and TRBJ2-3; 9 bases match TRBD1. Germline loops: CDR1 SGHRS, CDR2 YFSETQ. The J segment lost 1 base and the V segment lost 3 bases, leaving 12 bases of the junction unmatched. The CDR3 is made up of 18 amino acids. This chain's CDR3 is CASSSQGARGLGTDTQYF. In DNA, the CDR3 is TGCGCCAGCAGCTCACAGGGGGCGCGGGGGCTTGGCACAGATACGCAGTATTTT.

The chain is built from TRBV21-1 and TRBJ1-5; TRBD1 reflects the table's D call only, with no check against the DNA. TRBV21-1 is classified as a pseudogene. CDR3 length equals 21 residues. DNA of the CDR3: TGTGCCAGCAGCAAACCACCGGGACAGGGTAATTTTATTTTGAGCAATCAGCCCCAGCATTTT. Protein product: CASSKPPGQGNFILSNQPQHF.

V and J are TRBV5-6 and TRBJ2-7; D gene ambiguous. Germline CDR1 is SGHDT and CDR2 is YYEEEE. The ends were cut back, 4 bases at V and 0 bases at J, with 8 bases in the middle. CDR3 length: 13 amino acids. The CDR3 region has the DNA TGTGCCAGCAGCCCAGGTTACTCCTACGAGCAGTACTTC. Translating it yields CASSPGYSYEQYF.

This chain joins TRBV7-6 and TRBJ2-5; a possible D gene is TRBD2 (6 bases). Looked up from germline, CDR1 is SGHVS and CDR2 is FNYEAQ. The CDR3 is 16 residues long. The V and J ends lost 5 bases and 3 bases respectively, with 19 bases between them. The CDR3 region is CASSLRYREYEETQYF. CDR3 in DNA: TGTGCCAGCAGCCTCCGTTACCGGGAGTACGAAGAGACCCAGTACTTC.

This clone was observed a single time. The genes are TRBV18 and TRBJ2-7; 9 bases map to TRBD2. Unmatched junction bases numbered 11, after V lost 2 bases and J lost 6 bases. Germline CDR1 and CDR2: KGHSH and LQKENI. The CDR3 is made up of 16 amino acids. The DNA of the CDR3 is TGTGCCAGCTCACCAGGGGTAGCGGGAGCCCTCACCGAGCAGTACTTC. The encoded protein is CASSPGVAGALTEQYF.

CDR3: CASSLRGVQAFF. CDR3 nucleotide sequence: TGTGCCAGCAGTTTGAGGGGGGTCCAAGCTTTCTTT. V and J are TRBV27 and TRBJ1-1; D might be TRBD1 (6 bases). CDR1 and CDR2 from the germline V gene are MNHEY and SMNVEV (reference sequence). Trimming pared 3 bases from V and 9 bases from J, leaving 11 bases between. The CDR3 has 12 residues.

The chain employs TRBV6-1 and TRBJ1-2; a possible D gene is TRBD1 (5 bases). This CDR3 is 14 amino acids long. The ends were cut back, 4 bases at V and 2 bases at J, with 11 bases in the middle. Per the germline V gene, CDR1 is MNHNS and CDR2 is SASEGT. The CDR3 nucleotides are TGTGCCAGCAGTGGGACCGGGGGAAACTATGGCTACACCTTC. The encoded protein is CASSGTGGNYGYTF.

V gene TRBV7-8 combines with J gene TRBJ1-4, with a possible D match to TRBD1 (5 bases). This CDR3 has 14 amino acids. V was pared by 3 bases and J by 7 bases, with 12 bases between. Germline V gene lookup returns CDR1 SGHVS and CDR2 FQNEAQ. CDR3 bases: TGTGCCAGCAGCTTCACCAGGGTCGCTGAAAAACTGTTTTTT. This gives the protein CASSFTRVAEKLFF.

This clone was observed a single time. The CDR3 DNA reads as TGTGCCAGTAGTATGAAAGGTCGGAGTGAAGCTTTCTTT. Residues: CASSMKGRSEAFF. The J gene is TRBJ1-1, the V gene TRBV19; D remains unclear. Germline V gene data show CDR1 as LNHDA and CDR2 as SQIVND (reference sequence). The CDR3 has 13 amino acids. V was clipped by 3 bases and J by 7 bases, with 12 bases between them.

As DNA, the CDR3 is TGTGCCAGCAGCTTAATAACCGGGACTAGCGTGTCCTACGAGCAGTACTTC. Amino acid sequence: CASSLITGTSVSYEQYF. The rearrangement links TRBV7-2 to TRBJ2-7; 10 nucleotides match TRBD2. The CDR3 is made up of 17 amino acids. Germline lookup yields CDR1 SGHTA and CDR2 FQGNSA. With V trimmed by 2 bases and J by 1 base, 8 bases remained unmatched.

The sample holds one count of this clone. The chain couples TRBV7-2 to TRBJ1-1, with 10 bases matching TRBD1. Losses at the gene ends were 5 bases for V and 1 base for J; bases not matched to a gene: 13. Looked up from germline, CDR1 is SGHTA and CDR2 is FQGNSA. The CDR3 consists of 18 residues. The CDR3 DNA follows: TGTGCCAGCAGCCCCCGGCCTAGGACAGGGGGTACGAACACTGAAGCTTTCTTT. This gives the protein CASSPRPRTGGTNTEAFF.

V gene TRBV2 combines with J gene TRBJ2-6; 8 bases are shared with TRBD1. The CDR3 loop spans 15 amino acids. The germline CDR1 and CDR2 sequences are SNHLY and FYNNEI. J was trimmed by 2 bases and V by 4 bases; bases with no gene match: 1. The CDR3 loop reads CASSGDRTGANVLTF. The CDR3 DNA sequence: TGTGCCAGCAGTGGGGACAGGACTGGGGCCAACGTCCTGACTTTC. Full variable domain (remainder filled in from reference TRBV2 and TRBJ2-6): EPEVTQTPSHQVTQMGQEVILRCVPISNHLYFYWYRQILGQKVEFLVSFYNNEISEKSEIFDDQFSVERPDGSNFTLKIRSTKLEDSAMYFCASSGDRTGANVLTFGAGSRLTVL.

In this sample, this clone turned up once. This rearrangement joins TRBV19 to TRBJ2-2; D gene ambiguous. Germline values: CDR1 LNHDA, CDR2 SQIVND (reference sequence). This CDR3 has 14 residues. Trimming removed 7 bases from V and 6 bases from J, with 15 bases in between. The CDR3 here is CASNPPNRAGELFF. CDR3 in DNA: TGTGCCAGTAATCCCCCGAATAGGGCCGGGGAGCTGTTTTTT.

The rearrangement uses TRBV2 and TRBJ2-7; 11 nucleotides agree with TRBD1. V shed 6 bases, J shed 2 bases, and the junction held 3 bases outside the gene matches. The CDR3 consists of 14 residues. CDR1 is SNHLY and CDR2 is FYNNEI in the germline V gene. The CDR3 reads CASRRGQGAYEQYF. The CDR3 region has the DNA TGTGCCAGCAGACGGGGACAGGGGGCCTACGAGCAGTACTTC.

The V call is TRBV21-1, the J call TRBJ2-1; the table's D call TRBD1 went unverified against the DNA. TRBV21-1 is described as a pseudogene. CDR3 length: 16 residues. CDR3 sequence (DNA): TGTGCCAGCAGCAAAGCGAGTCAGGGGGCGCGAAATGAGCAGTTCTTC. It is translated as CASSKASQGARNEQFF.

The chain is built from TRBV7-9 and TRBJ1-2; TRBD1 agrees at 12 bases. This CDR3 spans 18 amino acids. Germline V gives CDR1 SEHNR, CDR2 FQNEAQ (reference sequence). Germline trimming cut 5 bases from V and 5 bases from J; bases unmatched to any gene: 15. CDR3 sequence reads: CASSLTAGTGGAGYGYTF. CDR3 DNA: TGTGCCAGCAGCCTAACGGCAGGGACAGGGGGCGCCGGATATGGCTACACCTTC.